This T cell receptor beta chain was sequenced for a study of long-term antiretroviral therapy in people with HIV. General study points: Clones expanded before ART dominated the repertoire at all time points. Blood collection from about 2004 to 2017 possibly occurred under older ART regimens.

Details on this clone: Its specificity is not known.

The CDR3 sequence is 16 residues long. Per germline, CDR1 LGHNT and CDR2 FRNRAP. Trimming cost V 0 bases and J 2 bases; bases outside gene matches: 7. The run of the v3.0 immunoSEQ assay was at survey level. Per-sample sequencing targets were about 40,000-55,000 T-cell genomes. Assay used: immunoSEQ multiplex PCR; TCRdb lists only in-frame clones, some missing. The sample carries roughly 38,000 clones, 75% to 85% recorded once. The chain combines TRBV12-5 with TRBJ2-7; 7 bases line up with TRBD2. This material consisted of unsorted PBMCs, taken 0.3 years after starting antiretroviral therapy. The receptor was derived from a man aged 18 to 30 with HIV. The DNA of the CDR3 is TGTGCTAGTGGTTTGGTAAGGCTAGCGGCAACCTACGAGCAGTACTTC. Translating gives CASGLVRLAATYEQYF.